This entry describes one T cell receptor (beta chain). The data were taken from a study of shared clonotypes between healthy human individuals. Across the study: Contributing individuals were two females and a few males aged 18 to 49.

J lost 1 base, V lost 5 bases, and 11 bases had no gene match. Germline V CDR1 and CDR2: MNHEY, SMNVEV (reference sequence). The CDR3 is 19 residues long. The method was immunoSEQ multiplex PCR; TCRdb's version includes in-frame clones alone and lacks a portion of them. Altogether 2 million to 3 million clones are present, 80% to 95% being singletons, with the ten largest covering 0.36%. The sample comprised naive CD4+ T cells from PBMCs. Subset in this sample: CD45RA+ positively selected. This chain joins TRBV27 and TRBJ2-3; 14 bases are a match to TRBD2. The source is a man aged 18 to 35 in good health. Some clones in this sample may be carry-over from other donors' samples. The chain's CDR3 is CASSPQGLAGDRGTDTQYF. Here the CDR3 DNA reads TGTGCCAGCAGTCCCCAGGGACTAGCGGGAGACCGCGGCACAGATACGCAGTATTTT.